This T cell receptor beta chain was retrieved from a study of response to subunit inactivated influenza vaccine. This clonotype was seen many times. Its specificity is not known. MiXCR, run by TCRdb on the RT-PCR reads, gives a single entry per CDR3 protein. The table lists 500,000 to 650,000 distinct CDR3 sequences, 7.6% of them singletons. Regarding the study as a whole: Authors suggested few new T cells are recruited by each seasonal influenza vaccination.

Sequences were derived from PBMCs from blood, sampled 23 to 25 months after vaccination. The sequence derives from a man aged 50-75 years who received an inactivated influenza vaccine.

CDR3 in DNA: TGTGCCAGCAGCTCGAGGGGGCGAAGAGATGAAAAACTGTTTTTT. Translated: CASSSRGRRDEKLFF. The gene calls are TRBV7-2 and TRBJ1-4, with 7 bases that match TRBD1. The length of the CDR3 is 15 residues. J lost 6 bases, V lost 4 bases, and 8 bases had no gene match. The germline V gene encodes CDR1 SGHTA and CDR2 FQGNSA.